Listed below are T cell receptor beta chains from one sample, sequenced in a study of cytomegalovirus exposure and HLA in healthy donors. Generated by immunoSEQ multiplex PCR, the TCRdb table keeps only in-frame clones and is missing some. The table shows approximately 200,000 clones, with about three quarters occurring only once. Sequenced: PBMCs. The receptor set was obtained from a woman aged 25-40 years in good health and CMV-seronegative. CDR3s include the opening cysteine and the closing phenylalanine or tryptophan. D genes are given only for firm matches. The size entry is marked missing in some rows and otherwise reads once, few, many or a size class.

>TRBV5-1|TRBD1|16|TRBJ1-4|NA
TGCGCCAGCAGCTTGTTCAAGGGACAGAATAATGAAAAACTGTTTTTT
CASSLFKGQNNEKLFF
>TRBV5-1|NA|15|TRBJ2-3|once
TGCGCCAGCGTAACCTCGGGCAGGGTGACAGATACGCAGTATTTT
CASVTSGRVTDTQYF
>TRBV15|TRBD2|14|TRBJ2-7|NA
TGTGCCACCAGCAGGGAGGGACTAGTCTACGAGCAGTACTTC
CATSREGLVYEQYF
>TRBV2|NA|14|TRBJ1-2|NA
TGTGCCAGCAGTGAACAACAGGCTGGCTATGGCTACACCTTC
CASSEQQAGYGYTF
>TRBV30|NA|13|TRBJ1-3|NA
TGTGCCTGGAGCGTTTTCTCTGGAAACACCATATATTTT
CAWSVFSGNTIYF
>TRBV6-1|TRBD1|14|TRBJ1-1|NA
TGTGCCAGCAGTCCAGGGGGCATGAACACTGAAGCTTTCTTT
CASSPGGMNTEAFF
>TRBV7-9|TRBD1|14|TRBJ2-7|NA
TGTGCCAGCAGCTTAGGGGACAGAACCTACGAGCAGTACTTC
CASSLGDRTYEQYF
>TRBV30|TRBD2|15|TRBJ2-3|NA
TGTGCCTGGAGACTGGCGGGAGGCTTGGCAGATACGCAGTATTTT
CAWRLAGGLADTQYF
>TRBV11-2|NA|13|TRBJ2-7|NA
TGTGCCAGCAGCTTTAGTGGTTCCTACGAGCAGTACTTC
CASSFSGSYEQYF
>TRBV27|NA|18|TRBJ1-5|NA
TGTGCCAGCAGTACGAGCCTCGGAACAGGGTATAGCAATCAGCCCCAGCATTTT
CASSTSLGTGYSNQPQHF
>TRBV6-1|NA|15|TRBJ2-3|many
TGTGCCAGCTCCGGCGGAGGGGGCGGCGCAGATACGCAGTATTTT
CASSGGGGGADTQYF
>TRBV27|TRBD1|21|TRBJ2-2|once
TGTGCCAGCAGTTTAATGTTGGGAGGGAGGGACAGGGGAAAGGACACCGGGGAGCTGTTTTTT
CASSLMLGGRDRGKDTGELFF
>TRBV29-1|NA|13|TRBJ1-1|NA
TGCAGCGCTGAGACAGAGTTGAACACTGAAGCTTTCTTT
CSAETELNTEAFF
>TRBV2|TRBD2|15|TRBJ2-3|NA
TGTGCCAGCAGGACGGGCGGGGGAGGGACAGATACGCAGTATTTT
CASRTGGGGTDTQYF
>TRBV10-3|NA|14|TRBJ1-2|NA
TGTGCCATCATGGGGGCCGGGGTCGGCTATGGCTACACCTTC
CAIMGAGVGYGYTF
>TRBV9|NA|15|TRBJ1-4|few
TGTGCCAGCAGCGCCCAAGGGAGGGCTAATGAAAAACTGTTTTTT
CASSAQGRANEKLFF
>TRBV18|TRBD1|14|TRBJ2-3|NA
TGTGCCAGCCACGGGACAGGTCTCACAGATACGCAGTATTTT
CASHGTGLTDTQYF
>TRBV7-8|TRBD1|15|TRBJ2-1|NA
TGTGCCAGCACCCTCCGACAGGGCCCCTACAATGAGCAGTTCTTC
CASTLRQGPYNEQFF
>TRBV6-6|TRBD1|14|TRBJ2-7|NA
TGTGCCAGCAGTTACGGGACAGGGGGGTACGAGCAGTACTTC
CASSYGTGGYEQYF
>TRBV10-3|NA|13|TRBJ1-4|NA
TGTGCCATCTCAGGTGCAACTAATGAAAAACTGTTTTTT
CAISGATNEKLFF
>TRBV7-9|TRBD2|15|TRBJ2-1|NA
TGTGCCAGCAGCTTAGAGGCTAGCGGGACCTATGAGCAGTTCTTC
CASSLEASGTYEQFF
>TRBV7-9|NA|11|TRBJ1-2|NA
TGTGCCAGCGCAGCGAACTATGGCTACACCTTC
CASAANYGYTF
>TRBV23-1|NA|17|TRBJ1-1|once
TGCGCCAGCAGTCAGCGCCCAGCCAGGGTTGGAAGTACTGAAGCTTTCTTT
CASSQRPARVGSTEAFF
>TRBV18|NA|13|TRBJ1-1|few
TGTGCCAGCTCCCGTACCGACAGCGCTGAAGCTTTCTTT
CASSRTDSAEAFF
>TRBV6-1|NA|13|TRBJ2-3|NA
TGTGCCAGCAGATCGGGGGGCCCAGATACGCAGTATTTT
CASRSGGPDTQYF
>TRBV9|NA|13|TRBJ2-7|NA
TGTGCCAGCAGCGGCCTCAGGGGTGACGAGCAGTACTTC
CASSGLRGDEQYF
>TRBV10-3|TRBD2|13|TRBJ2-1|NA
TGTGCCATCAGTGAGTCAGAGCGGGACGAACAGTTCTTC
CAISESERDEQFF
>TRBV7-8|TRBD1|18|TRBJ2-7|NA
TGTGCCAGCAGCTTAGACCGCCGACAGGGTCCGTTTACCTACGAGCAGTACTTC
CASSLDRRQGPFTYEQYF
>TRBV28|TRBD1|15|TRBJ1-5|NA
TGTGCCAGCAGTTCCGGACAGGGCTCCACCCAGCCCCAGCATTTT
CASSSGQGSTQPQHF
>TRBV6-1|NA|12|TRBJ1-1|NA
TGTGCCAGCAGTGAAATCGAGGGTACAGCTTTCTTT
CASSEIEGTAFF
>TRBV5-4|TRBD2|16|TRBJ2-1|NA
TGTGCCAGCAGCTTGGCCGTAGCGGGAGGCTACAATGAGCAGTTCTTC
CASSLAVAGGYNEQFF
>TRBV6-5|NA|14|TRBJ2-5|NA
TGTGCCAGCAGTTACTCGTACAGAGAAGAGACCCAGTACTTC
CASSYSYREETQYF